This T cell receptor beta chain was captured in a study of T cell clusters in autoimmune cytopenias. Points from the study as a whole: Primary autoimmune cytopenia patients seemingly lacked the physiological T cell clusters found in healthy donors.

The CDR3 has 16 residues. Germline CDR1 and CDR2: MNHEY and SVGAGI. TRB was amplified by touch-down multiplex PCR, primer pools A and B combined. No DNA is given; TCRdb re-called the multiplex PCR reads and lists each CDR3 protein once. The data show 6,100 or so distinct CDR3 sequences, and the top ten clones hold approximately 57%. Points on this clonotype: What it recognizes is unknown.

Some 38,000 genome equivalents of blood DNA were amplified for TRB. These same records also appear under a second study, on T cell repertoires in aging, cancer and after chemotherapy.

The receptor comes from a human donor in good health. Sequencing was done on a sample of peripheral blood. The rearrangement joins TRBV6-5 to TRBJ2-7; TCRdb names TRBD2, which stays unverified in the absence of DNA. CDR3 residues: CASRSLSGRELYEQYF.